The rows below give T cell receptor beta chains drawn from one sample of a study of beta chain features in type 1 diabetes. TCRdb's copy holds only in-frame clones and misses some; the assay was immunoSEQ multiplex PCR. The sample shows 850,000 to 900,000 clones, around a sixth of them seen only once. The sample consisted of naive CD4+ T cells from blood. These receptors were taken from a woman younger than 35 in good health. Each CDR3 is given with its conserved first and last residue. D genes are given only for firm matches. Clone size is stated in some rows and not others, as once, few, many or a class when expanded.

TRBV6-5,few,TRBD1,14,TRBJ2-3,CASSRQGRTDTQYF,TGTGCCAGCAGTCGACAGGGACGCACAGATACGCAGTATTTT
TRBV27,-,TRBD2,16,TRBJ2-2,CASSLLAGGLTGELFF,TGTGCCAGCAGTTTACTAGCGGGAGGGCTCACCGGGGAGCTGTTTTTT
TRBV27,-,-,11,TRBJ1-2,CASSLNPGYTF,TGTGCCAGCAGTTTAAATCCCGGGTACACCTTC
TRBV5-1,few,TRBD2,14,TRBJ2-1,CASSHGTRPNEQFF,TGCGCCAGCAGCCACGGGACTAGGCCAAATGAGCAGTTCTTC
TRBV6-1,-,TRBD2,13,TRBJ2-1,CASTRLATDEQFF,TGTGCCAGCACCCGACTAGCTACCGATGAGCAGTTCTTC
TRBV19,-,-,15,TRBJ1-2,CASSVSQPGARGYTF,TGTGCCAGTAGTGTCTCCCAACCGGGGGCGCGAGGCTACACCTTC
TRBV6-5,-,-,16,TRBJ2-3,CASSYSQGYSTDTQYF,TGTGCCAGCAGTTACTCGCAGGGTTATAGCACAGATACGCAGTATTTT
TRBV28,few,-,15,TRBJ2-3,CASSFGRKHTDTQYF,TGTGCCAGCAGTTTCGGGCGGAAGCACACAGATACGCAGTATTTT
TRBV9,few,-,15,TRBJ2-1,CASSPIRDSFGEQFF,TGTGCCAGCAGCCCCATCCGGGACTCCTTCGGGGAGCAGTTCTTC
TRBV28,-,-,13,TRBJ2-7,CASTLDSPYEQYF,TGTGCCAGCACGTTGGACTCGCCCTACGAGCAGTACTTC